Each of the 7 T cell receptor beta chains below was sequenced from the same sample in a study of T cell responses to AZD1222 COVID-19 vaccine. Libraries were prepared by immunoSEQ multiplex PCR; TCRdb keeps only in-frame clonotypes and omits some of them. Of around 140,000 clones listed, 92% are singletons. Sequencing used peripheral blood, obtained on day 0 of AZD1222 vaccination. The receptors originated from an adult in good health.

The chain's CDR3 is CASSQTNWEQYF. The CDR3 nucleotides are TGTGCCAGCAGCCAAACGAACTGGGAGCAGTACTTC. The chain has TRBV3-1 (or the pseudogene TRBV3-2) and TRBJ2-7; no clear D. V shed 2 bases and J shed 7 bases, with 9 bases lying between them. Germline V gene data show CDR1 as LGHDT and CDR2 as YNNKEL (reference sequence). The CDR3 is made up of 12 amino acids.

This chain links TRBV12-5 with TRBJ2-2, with D unresolved. CDR3 length: 13 residues. From germline, CDR1 is LGHNT and CDR2 FRNRAP. Trimming took 7 bases from V and 3 from J, leaving 9 bases between them. CDR3 residues: CASAFRDTGELFF. The CDR3 coding sequence is TGTGCTAGTGCCTTCCGAGACACCGGGGAGCTGTTTTTT.

The chain has TRBV10-2 and TRBJ2-2, with D possibly being TRBD2 (5 bases). Germline V CDR1 and CDR2: WSHSY, SAAADI. This CDR3 is 14 amino acids long. The V gene lost 6 bases and the J gene lost 6 bases, with 14 bases spanning the gap. CDR3 amino acids: CASRAASPSGELFF. The CDR3 bases are TGCGCCAGCAGGGCGGCTAGCCCGTCCGGGGAGCTGTTTTTT.

The rearrangement joins TRBV28 to TRBJ2-5, with D tentatively TRBD1 (6 bases). The CDR3 totals 13 residues. V was cut by 6 bases and J by 5 bases, with 13 bases left in between. Germline V gene lookup returns CDR1 MDHEN and CDR2 SYDVKM. CDR3: CASSQGLLETQYF. The DNA of the CDR3 is TGTGCCAGCAGCCAGGGGTTATTGGAGACCCAGTACTTC.

The chain carries TRBV2 and TRBJ2-1; TRBD2 agrees at 7 bases. V lost 7 bases and J lost 4; bases outside the gene matches: 10. The CDR3 length is 15 residues. Looked up from germline, CDR1 is SNHLY and CDR2 is FYNNEI. In nucleotides, the CDR3 is TGTGCCAGCAAGGCCTGGGGGGGGTCATACAATGAGCAGTTCTTC. Encoded protein: CASKAWGGSYNEQFF.

The chain has TRBV7-2 and TRBJ2-7, with a possible D match to TRBD1 (6 bases). V lost 1 base to trimming and J lost 9 bases, with 13 bases between them. This CDR3 is built from 13 residues. Germline lookup yields CDR1 SGHTA and CDR2 FQGNSA. The CDR3 sequence is CASSLGQAEGQYF. CDR3 sequence (DNA): TGTGCCAGCAGCTTAGGACAGGCGGAAGGGCAGTACTTC. Together with reference TRBV7-2 and TRBJ2-7, the CDR3 gives the full variable domain: GAGVSQSPSNKVTEKGKDVELRCDPISGHTALYWYRQSLGQGLEFLIYFQGNSAPDKSGLPSDRFSAERTGGSVSTLTIQRTQQEDSAVYLCASSLGQAEGQYFGPGTRLTVT.

V is TRBV5-6 and J is TRBJ2-7; D remains ambiguous. V was trimmed by 2 bases and J by 3 bases, leaving 18 bases between them. Germline lookup yields CDR1 SGHDT and CDR2 YYEEEE. The CDR3 totals 16 residues. The chain's CDR3 is CASSFSVATKFYEQYF. In DNA, the CDR3 is TGTGCCAGCAGCTTTTCGGTGGCTACGAAATTCTACGAGCAGTACTTC.